This TCR beta chain came from a study of T cell responses to AZD1222 COVID-19 vaccine. General study results and limits: In a largely white British group with more females than males, clonal diversity was possibly underestimated. Two doses of AZD1222 preceded a rise in Spike-specific TCR breadth and depth.

The junction had 6 bases not matched to a gene; V was cut back by 4 bases and J by 1 base. The CDR3 spans 17 residues. Germline V gives CDR1 LNHDA, CDR2 SQIVND (reference sequence). Repertoires were generated with immunoSEQ multiplex PCR, while TCRdb's copy carries only in-frame clones and drops some. The table has about 110,000 clones, 92% seen once; the top ten hold more than 6%. This clone was detected only once. As yet, its antigen is unknown. The receptor was derived from an adult who received the AZD1222 COVID-19 vaccine. The chain is built from TRBV19 and TRBJ1-5; 11 bases are shared with TRBD1. Sequenced material: peripheral blood, taken 28 days after the second AZD1222 dose. The CDR3 nucleotides read TGTGCCAGTAGTACCGAGGGACAGGGGGTGAGCAATCAGCCCCAGCATTTT. Amino acid sequence: CASSTEGQGVSNQPQHF.